Below, 24 T cell receptor beta chains from the same sample are listed, as sequenced in a study of shared clonotypes between healthy human individuals. The method was immunoSEQ multiplex PCR; TCRdb's version includes in-frame clones alone and lacks a portion of them. Of about 990,000 clones listed, approximately 80% are singletons. The specimen sequenced was memory CD4+ T cells from PBMCs. Subset denoted: CD45RA-negative fraction. The receptors were gathered from a man aged 18 to 35 in good health. Some clones in this sample may be carry-over from other donors' samples.

The chain uses TRBV18 and TRBJ1-5; no definite D call. Trimming removed 2 bases at V and 7 bases at J, with 9 bases between. The CDR3 is made up of 13 amino acids. Germline V gene data show CDR1 as KGHSH and CDR2 as LQKENI. CDR3 DNA sequence: TGTGCCAGCTCACCAGGGTCTGCCCAGCCCCAGCATTTT. Translation: CASSPGSAQPQHF.

The chain carries TRBV5-8 and TRBJ1-5; 8 bases are a match to TRBD1. V lost 4 bases, J lost 3 bases, and 6 bases stayed unmatched. The CDR3 loop spans 15 amino acids. Germline CDR1 is SGHTS and CDR2 is YDEGEE. The CDR3 protein is CASSPGTGVNQPQHF. The CDR3 DNA sequence: TGTGCCAGCAGCCCGGGGACAGGAGTCAATCAGCCCCAGCATTTT.

The chain is built from TRBV21-1 and TRBJ1-2; the listed D gene, TRBD1, was not tested against the DNA. TRBV21-1 is marked as a pseudogene. This CDR3 spans 19 amino acids. CDR3: CASSKGSRDRDLINYGYTF. For the CDR3, the DNA is TGTGCCAGCAGCAAAGGGTCCCGGGACAGGGACCTTATTAACTATGGCTACACCTTC.

This rearrangement joins TRBV18 to TRBJ2-3; TRBD2 matches at 7 bases. The CDR3 covers 17 residues. The V and J ends lost 3 bases and 2 bases, in that order; junction bases with no gene match: 11. Germline V gives CDR1 KGHSH, CDR2 LQKENI. This CDR3 is CASSPGGGYRITDTQYF. The CDR3 nucleotides are TGTGCCAGCTCACCCGGCGGGGGATACCGTATCACAGATACGCAGTATTTT. The variable domain in full, with the rest retrieved from reference TRBV18 and TRBJ2-3, is NAGVMQNPRHLVRRRGQEARLRCSPMKGHSHVYWYRQLPEEGLKFMVYLQKENIIDESGMPKERFSAEFPKEGPSILRIQQVVRGDSAAYFCASSPGGGYRITDTQYFGPGTRLTVL.

The CDR3 is CASSPQGPPYYEQYF. CDR3 DNA sequence: TGCGCCAGCAGCCCACAGGGGCCCCCTTACTACGAGCAGTACTTC. The chain joins TRBV5-1 to TRBJ2-7; TRBD1 agrees at 7 bases. The ends lost 4 bases at V and 3 bases at J; junction bases unmatched: 10. Looked up from germline, CDR1 is SGHRS and CDR2 is YFSETQ. The length of the CDR3 is 15 residues. Supplemented by reference TRBV5-1 and TRBJ2-7, the full variable domain reads KAGVTQTPRYLIKTRGQQVTLSCSPISGHRSVSWYQQTPGQGLQFLFEYFSETQRNKGNFPGRFSGRQFSNSRSEMNVSTLELGDSALYLCASSPQGPPYYEQYFGPGTRLTVT.

This clone was recorded only once. V usage is TRBV28 and J usage is TRBJ1-4; TRBD1 aligns across 10 bases. The CDR3 totals 18 residues. With V trimmed by 2 bases and J by 8 bases, 14 bases remained unmatched. Germline assignment: CDR1 MDHEN and CDR2 SYDVKM. The CDR3 DNA reads as TGTGCCAGCAGTTTACAAATTGGAACCGGGACAGGGGACGAAAAACTGTTTTTT. Protein sequence: CASSLQIGTGTGDEKLFF.

This rearrangement joins TRBV7-2 to TRBJ1-2, with D possibly TRBD1 on 5 matching bases. V lost 4 bases to trimming and J lost 13 bases, with 22 bases between them. From germline, CDR1 is SGHTA and CDR2 FQGNSA. There are 14 residues in the CDR3. DNA for the CDR3: TGTGCCAGCAGCTCCCGACGCTTCCGGGACTCGCTCACCTTC. Protein: CASSSRRFRDSLTF.

V usage is TRBV2 and J usage is TRBJ1-5, with D possibly TRBD1 on 5 matching bases. CDR1 is SNHLY, CDR2 FYNNEI, per germline. The CDR3 totals 15 residues. Trimming shortened V by 8 bases and J by 1 base, and 15 bases separated the two germline ends. The CDR3 spells CASGAGIRSNQPQHF. The CDR3 bases are TGTGCCAGCGGCGCAGGGATTCGGAGCAATCAGCCCCAGCATTTT.

This clone was recorded many times. The V and J genes are TRBV6-1 and TRBJ2-7; TRBD1 aligns across 11 bases. Germline assignment: CDR1 MNHNS and CDR2 SASEGT. The CDR3 has 13 residues. V shed 8 bases, J shed 6 bases, and the junction held 6 bases outside the gene matches. In nucleotides, the CDR3 is TGTGCCAGCCGGGGACAGGGGGAACCCGAGCAGTACTTC. Translation: CASRGQGEPEQYF.

This clone showed up many times. The chain joins TRBV7-2 to TRBJ2-7, with TRBD2 identical over 15 bases. Germline V gene data show CDR1 as SGHTA and CDR2 as FQGNSA. V shed 5 bases, J shed 4 bases, and the junction held 12 bases outside the gene matches. The CDR3 sequence is 18 residues long. CDR3 sequence (DNA): TGTGCCAGCAGCCCCCCCCGGTGGACTAGCGGGAGGGAATACGAGCAGTACTTC. Residues: CASSPPRWTSGREYEQYF.

This clone showed up just once. This chain uses TRBV14 with TRBJ2-3; 8 bases are shared with TRBD1. CDR1 SGHDN and CDR2 FVKESK come from the germline V gene. The junction had 8 bases not matched to a gene; V was cut back by 4 bases and J by 2 bases. The CDR3 contains 16 residues. This chain's CDR3 is CASSLRTGSLTDTQYF. For the CDR3, the DNA is TGTGCCAGCAGCCTTCGGACAGGGAGCCTCACAGATACGCAGTATTTT. The complete variable domain, with remaining parts taken from reference TRBV14 and TRBJ2-3, reads EAGVTQFPSHSVIEKGQTVTLRCDPISGHDNLYWYRRVMGKEIKFLLHFVKESKQDESGMPNNRFLAERTGGTYSTLKVQPAELEDSGVYFCASSLRTGSLTDTQYFGPGTRLTVL.

DNA of the CDR3: TGTGCCAGCAGCTTAAACCTGAATACGCAGTATTTT. It is translated as CASSLNLNTQYF. The chain combines TRBV7-9 with TRBJ2-3; D gene uncertain. The CDR3 length is 12 residues. Trimming removed 2 bases from V and 7 bases from J, with 7 bases in between. Germline V gene lookup returns CDR1 SEHNR and CDR2 FQNEAQ (reference sequence).

As to this clone: Additional DNA sequences in this sample encode the identical CDR3. This chain links TRBV5-1 with TRBJ2-3; 10 bases fit TRBD2. V lost 1 base to trimming and J lost 4 bases; unmatched junction nucleotides: 3. The CDR3 runs 15 residues. The germline CDR1 and CDR2 sequences are SGHRS and YFSETQ. The CDR3 is CASSLQLAGADTQYF. The CDR3 DNA reads TGCGCCAGCAGCTTGCAGCTAGCGGGAGCAGATACGCAGTATTTT.

There are a few counts of this clone. The chain recombines TRBV20-1 with TRBJ2-5; tentatively, D is TRBD1 (5 bases). The CDR3 spans 11 residues. Trimming stripped 7 bases from V and 0 bases from J, with 6 bases between. The germline V gene encodes CDR1 DFQATT and CDR2 SNEGSKA (reference sequence). Here the CDR3 reads CSETDQETQYF. The CDR3 DNA sequence: TGCAGTGAGACAGACCAAGAGACCCAGTACTTC.

The chain recombines TRBV6-1 with TRBJ2-7; 7 bases are a match to TRBD1. CDR3 length: 15 residues. V was clipped by 3 bases and J by 5 bases; unmatched bases: 10. Germline V gene sequence: CDR1 MNHNS, CDR2 SASEGT. CDR3 DNA sequence: TGTGCCAGCAGTGAGTTCGGGACAGTCTTCCACGAGCAGTACTTC. Protein sequence: CASSEFGTVFHEQYF.

The chain recombines TRBV7-2 with TRBJ1-2; a possible D gene is TRBD1 (6 bases). Trimming shortened V by 0 bases and J by 4 bases, and 12 bases separated the two germline ends. This CDR3 contains 15 residues. Germline CDR1 SGHTA, CDR2 FQGNSA. In DNA form, the CDR3 reads TGTGCCAGCAGCTTAGCAGGGGACACCTTCTATGGCTACACCTTC. Protein product: CASSLAGDTFYGYTF.

The V and J genes are TRBV6-4 and TRBJ1-1; no clear D. Per germline, CDR1 MRHNA and CDR2 SNTAGT. Between the trimmed V and J ends, which lost 4 bases and 1 base, there was a span of 7 bases. The CDR3 contains 13 residues. In nucleotides, the CDR3 is TGTGCCAGCAGTGTCGAAGCGAACACTGAAGCTTTCTTT. Its translation: CASSVEANTEAFF.

The V gene is TRBV7-9, the J gene TRBJ2-1; 8 bases agree with TRBD2. The germline V gene has CDR1 SEHNR and CDR2 FQNEAQ (reference sequence). V lost 5 bases, J lost 9 bases, and 15 bases stayed unmatched. The CDR3 extends over 16 amino acids. The CDR3 here is CASSPEGSGRSAEQFF. CDR3 sequence (DNA): TGTGCCAGCAGCCCGGAGGGCAGCGGGAGAAGCGCTGAGCAGTTCTTC.

V gene TRBV7-3 combines with J gene TRBJ2-3; D is unresolved. The CDR3 covers 14 residues. The germline V and J ends were trimmed by 2 bases and 1 base, with 7 bases remaining between them. Germline loops: CDR1 SGHTA, CDR2 FQGTGA. CDR3 coding DNA: TGTGCCAGCAGCTTAGATGCTGGCACAGATACGCAGTATTTT. It codes for CASSLDAGTDTQYF. The whole variable domain, remainder taken from reference TRBV7-3 and TRBJ2-3, is GAGVSQTPSNKVTEKGKYVELRCDPISGHTALYWYRQSLGQGPEFLIYFQGTGAADDSGLPNDRFFAVRPEGSVSTLKIQRTERGDSAVYLCASSLDAGTDTQYFGPGTRLTVL.

This clone has just a few counts. V and J are TRBV13 and TRBJ2-7; 10 bases fit TRBD2. The CDR3 loop spans 15 amino acids. V was clipped by 5 bases and J by 4 bases; unmatched bases: 8. CDR1 and CDR2 from the germline V gene are PRHDT and FYEKMQ (reference sequence). The CDR3 is CASSLVLAGKYEQYF. The CDR3 DNA sequence: TGTGCCAGCAGCCTAGTACTAGCGGGAAAATACGAGCAGTACTTC.

This rearrangement joins TRBV28 to TRBJ1-1; 10 bases are a match to TRBD1. The CDR3 is 16 residues long. Germline CDR1 MDHEN, CDR2 SYDVKM. V shed 6 bases, J shed 8 bases, and the junction held 15 bases outside the gene matches. The CDR3: CASRYSRTGGTLEAFF. The DNA of the CDR3 is TGTGCCAGCAGGTATTCTCGGACAGGGGGAACCTTGGAAGCTTTCTTT.

J is TRBJ2-7 and V is TRBV7-3; 8 bases align to TRBD1. Germline assignment: CDR1 SGHTA and CDR2 FQGTGA. CDR3 length equals 14 residues. With V trimmed by 3 bases and J by 5 bases, 6 bases remained unmatched. The CDR3: CASSFLGQGDEQYF. Here the CDR3 DNA reads TGTGCCAGCAGCTTCCTCGGACAGGGAGACGAGCAGTACTTC.

The J gene is TRBJ2-7, the V gene TRBV7-8, with D unclear. The CDR3 is made up of 12 amino acids. V was clipped by 0 bases and J by 5 bases, with 5 bases between them. CDR1 SGHVS and CDR2 FQNEAQ come from the germline V gene. DNA for the CDR3: TGTGCCAGCAGCTTAGCGTGGGACGAGCAGTACTTC. Translating it yields CASSLAWDEQYF.

The chain carries TRBV7-2 and TRBJ1-1, with 7 positions matching TRBD1. The germline V gene has CDR1 SGHTA and CDR2 FQGNSA. The ends lost 5 bases at V and 5 bases at J; junction bases unmatched: 8. CDR3 length equals 14 residues. As DNA, the CDR3 is TGTGCCAGCAGCACCCAGACAGGGATGACTGAAGCTTTCTTT. Translation gives CASSTQTGMTEAFF.